The 2 T cell receptor beta chains reported below all come from one sample, sequenced in a study of shared clonotypes between healthy human individuals. Method: immunoSEQ multiplex PCR; TCRdb's copy keeps in-frame clones and lacks some. Of around 980,000 clones in the sample, around three quarters were seen once. Sequencing was carried out using memory CD4+ T cells from PBMCs. The subset denotes: CD45RA-negative fraction. The source is a man aged 18 to 29 in good health. Some clones in this sample may be carry-over from other donors' samples.

The rearrangement joins TRBV9 to TRBJ2-1, with TRBD2 matching over 8 bases. The germline gives CDR1 SGDLS, CDR2 YYNGEE. V dropped 0 bases and J dropped 10; count of bases not matched to a gene: 6. CDR3 length: 14 residues. The CDR3 sequence is CASSVASGQGEQFF. In DNA, the CDR3 is TGTGCCAGCAGCGTAGCTAGCGGGCAAGGCGAGCAGTTCTTC.

A few counts support this clone. V is TRBV14 and J is TRBJ2-7; D possibly corresponds to TRBD2 (7 bases). Germline CDR1 is SGHDN and CDR2 is FVKESK. The CDR3 loop spans 14 amino acids. V shed 6 bases and J shed 5 bases, with 17 bases lying between them. The CDR3 here is CASRRGGDLNEQYF. Here the CDR3 DNA reads TGTGCCAGCAGAAGGGGGGGTGACTTGAACGAGCAGTACTTC.